The 30 T cell receptor beta chains given below trace back to one sample, sequenced in a study of cytomegalovirus exposure and HLA in healthy donors. PCR amplification relied on 60 Vbeta primers (plus 13 Jbeta primers). Some clones are missing from TCRdb's copy, which holds only in-frame ones; the method was immunoSEQ multiplex PCR. The data hold around 200,000 clones, with approximately 78% observed a single time. The sample comprised PBMCs. Every receptor here comes from a woman aged 18-35 years in good health and CMV-seronegative.

This clone was picked up a small number of times. This rearrangement joins TRBV7-2 to TRBJ2-1, with TRBD2 matching over 13 bases. The CDR3 loop spans 16 amino acids. The trim removed 1 base at V and 14 bases at J, leaving 11 bases unmatched. The germline gives CDR1 SGHTA, CDR2 FQGNSA. The CDR3 reads CASSLEGTSGRAPKFF. The CDR3 DNA reads as TGTGCCAGCAGCTTAGAGGGTACTAGCGGGAGGGCCCCCAAGTTCTTC.

Only one count was recorded for this clone. The chain combines TRBV27 with TRBJ2-5; TRBD1 is a possible D gene (5 bases). Judging by the DNA end, TRBJ2-7 fits better; the J call may be wrong. The CDR3 length is 15 residues. Germline values: CDR1 MNHEY, CDR2 SMNVEV (reference sequence). The CDR3 is CASSRVRRAAYEQYF. As DNA, the CDR3 is TGTGCCAGCAGCAGGGTTCGGCGTGCAGCCTACGAGCAGTACTTC.

The V gene is TRBV2, the J gene TRBJ1-2, with 7 nucleotides matching TRBD1. Losses at the gene ends were 0 bases for V and 4 bases for J; bases not matched to a gene: 5. The V gene's germline CDR1 is SNHLY and CDR2 FYNNEI. The CDR3 totals 15 residues. Here the CDR3 reads CASSEARDSLYGYTF. DNA for the CDR3: TGTGCCAGCAGTGAAGCACGGGACAGCCTCTATGGCTACACCTTC.

CDR3 loop: CASSYAGGQGNIQYF. The CDR3 region has the DNA TGTGCCAGCAGCTATGCGGGCGGACAGGGGAACATTCAGTACTTC. The chain combines TRBV5-6 with TRBJ2-4, with TRBD1 matching 9 bases. Trimming cost V 3 bases and J 7 bases; bases outside gene matches: 8. Germline V gene lookup returns CDR1 SGHDT and CDR2 YYEEEE. This CDR3 spans 15 amino acids.

The rearrangement joins TRBV7-9 to TRBJ1-6, with 7 bases aligning to TRBD1. Germline V gene data show CDR1 as SEHNR and CDR2 as FQNEAQ (reference sequence). The CDR3 consists of 14 residues. J lost 9 bases, V lost 3 bases, and 5 bases had no gene match. The CDR3 spells CASSFRTGGSPLHF. DNA for the CDR3: TGTGCCAGCAGCTTTAGGACAGGCGGTTCACCCCTCCACTTT.

V is TRBV7-2 and J is TRBJ2-5; the D gene is possibly TRBD1 (6 bases). The CDR3 loop spans 15 amino acids. CDR1 SGHTA and CDR2 FQGNSA come from the germline V gene. V was clipped by 5 bases and J by 5 bases, with 18 bases between them. The CDR3 here is CASSAQRTGLETQYF. The CDR3 DNA sequence: TGTGCCAGCAGCGCCCAGCGCACAGGGTTGGAGACCCAGTACTTC. The variable domain in full, with the rest retrieved from reference TRBV7-2 and TRBJ2-5, is GAGVSQSPSNKVTEKGKDVELRCDPISGHTALYWYRQSLGQGLEFLIYFQGNSAPDKSGLPSDRFSAERTGGSVSTLTIQRTQQEDSAVYLCASSAQRTGLETQYFGPGTRLLVL.

About this clone: In the same sample, other DNA sequences code for this CDR3. The chain recombines TRBV9 with TRBJ2-2; 11 bases agree with TRBD2. Germline CDR1 reads SGDLS; CDR2 reads YYNGEE. This CDR3 is built from 16 residues. Trimming took 2 bases from V and 1 from J; bases not matched to a gene: 1. This CDR3 is CASSVGTSGNTGELFF. For the CDR3, the DNA is TGTGCCAGCAGCGTCGGGACTAGCGGGAACACCGGGGAGCTGTTTTTT.

Notes on this clone: The identical CDR3 is also encoded by other nucleotide sequences in the sample. J is TRBJ1-4 and V is TRBV7-9, with 8 positions matching TRBD1. Trimming cost V 5 bases and J 7 bases; bases outside gene matches: 6. Germline V gene data show CDR1 as SEHNR and CDR2 as FQNEAQ (reference sequence). CDR3 size: 14 residues. CDR3 DNA sequence: TGTGCCAGCAGCCTAAGACAGGGGCGTGAAAAACTGTTTTTT. Encoded protein: CASSLRQGREKLFF.

The chain uses TRBV19 and TRBJ1-5; TRBD1 agrees at 9 bases. V lost 7 bases to trimming and J lost 7 bases; unmatched junction nucleotides: 11. Germline lookup yields CDR1 LNHDA and CDR2 SQIVND (reference sequence). The CDR3 loop spans 15 amino acids. The CDR3: CASNRGRGGNQPQHF. CDR3 nucleotide sequence: TGTGCCAGTAACAGGGGGCGCGGAGGTAACCAGCCCCAGCATTTT.

This clone has only a few counts. DNA for the CDR3: TGTGCCAGCAGTGAAACCGGGGGGCCTGAAGCTTTCTTT. It translates to CASSETGGPEAFF. The chain couples TRBV6-1 to TRBJ1-1; weak D call: TRBD1 (6 bases). Trimming stripped 2 bases from V and 6 bases from J, with 10 bases between. The germline gives CDR1 MNHNS, CDR2 SASEGT. The CDR3 is made up of 13 amino acids.

This clone came up a few times. The V gene is TRBV27, the J gene TRBJ1-1; D remains unclear. Germline values: CDR1 MNHEY, CDR2 SMNVEV (reference sequence). V was shortened by 8 bases and J by 4 bases, with 14 bases between the two germline ends. This CDR3 contains 13 residues. CDR3 sequence reads: CASGLGSGTEAFF. The CDR3 coding sequence is TGTGCCAGCGGGCTGGGAAGCGGCACTGAAGCTTTCTTT.

This chain uses TRBV11-2 with TRBJ2-7; perhaps TRBD2 as D (5 bases). V was shortened by 5 bases and J by 6 bases, with 17 bases between the two germline ends. The CDR3 contains 14 residues. Looked up from germline, CDR1 is SGHAT and CDR2 is FQNNGV. For the CDR3, the DNA is TGTGCCAGCAGCGCTGAGGGTAAGGAAGGCGAGCAGTACTTC. Its translation is CASSAEGKEGEQYF.

This rearrangement joins TRBV19 to TRBJ1-2; the D gene is possibly TRBD1 (5 bases). Germline values: CDR1 LNHDA, CDR2 SQIVND (reference sequence). CDR3 length: 15 amino acids. The V end lost 3 bases, the J end lost 3 bases, and 14 bases lay between the germline ends. The CDR3 reads CASSMTDNRYYGYTF. CDR3 coding DNA: TGTGCCAGTAGTATGACAGACAACCGGTACTATGGCTACACCTTC.

About this clone itself: A junction boundary mismatches the germline segment, possibly from a read error. The genes are TRBV4-2 and TRBJ1-4; no reliable D call. The CDR3 runs to 16 residues. Looked up from germline, CDR1 is LGHNA and CDR2 is YNFKEQ. In DNA, the CDR3 is TGTGCCTGCAGCCCCGGGAACCTAGCAACTAATGAAAAACTGTTTTTT. It yields the protein CACSPGNLATNEKLFF.

A few counts support this clone. The chain recombines TRBV27 with TRBJ2-7; 8 bases match TRBD2. The CDR3 totals 16 residues. The germline CDR1 and CDR2 sequences are MNHEY and SMNVEV (reference sequence). V lost 5 bases to trimming and J lost 2 bases; unmatched junction nucleotides: 11. This CDR3 is CASSPSWSGSTYEQYF. The CDR3 coding sequence is TGTGCCAGCAGTCCCTCGTGGAGCGGGAGCACCTACGAGCAGTACTTC.

This chain joins TRBV5-4 and TRBJ2-3; 9 nucleotides agree with TRBD2. V was pared by 5 bases and J by 6 bases, with 10 bases of the junction left unmatched. Germline CDR1 reads SGHNT; CDR2 reads YYREEE (reference sequence). The CDR3 totals 15 residues. This CDR3 is CASSWGGGAADTQYF. The CDR3 region has the DNA TGTGCCAGCAGTTGGGGCGGGGGGGCGGCGGATACGCAGTATTTT. The complete variable domain, with remaining parts taken from reference TRBV5-4 and TRBJ2-3, reads ETGVTQSPTHLIKTRGQQVTLRCSSQSGHNTVSWYQQALGQGPQFIFQYYREEENGRGNFPPRFSGLQFPNYSSELNVNALELDDSALYLCASSWGGGAADTQYFGPGTRLTVL.

J is TRBJ1-5 and V is TRBV15; D gene unclear. In germline, CDR1 is LNHNV, CDR2 YYDKDF (reference sequence). Trimming removed 0 bases from V and 3 bases from J, with 12 bases in between. This CDR3 is built from 16 residues. The DNA of the CDR3 is TGTGCCACCAGCAGAGAACGACTCGCAGTCAATCAGCCCCAGCATTTT. Encoded protein: CATSRERLAVNQPQHF. Drawing the rest from reference TRBV15 and TRBJ1-5, the complete variable domain is DAMVIQNPRYQVTQFGKPVTLSCSQTLNHNVMYWYQQKSSQAPKLLFHYYDKDFNNEADTPDNFQSRRPNTSFCFLDIRSPGLGDTAMYLCATSRERLAVNQPQHFGDGTRLSIL.

Details on this clone: In the same sample, other DNA sequences code for this CDR3. The CDR3 region has the DNA TGTGCCAGTAGTATACAGGGGTATCAGCCCCAGCATTTT. It codes for CASSIQGYQPQHF. The chain couples TRBV19 to TRBJ1-5, with a possible D match to TRBD1 (6 bases). This CDR3 is built from 13 residues. Germline V gene sequence: CDR1 LNHDA, CDR2 SQIVND (reference sequence). V was trimmed by 2 bases and J by 5 bases, leaving 7 bases between them.

V gene TRBV7-6 combines with J gene TRBJ1-1, with 7 positions matching TRBD1. Germline-derived CDR1 and CDR2 are SGHVS and FNYEAQ. The V and J ends lost 1 base and 12 bases, in that order; junction bases with no gene match: 11. The CDR3 runs to 14 residues. CDR3: CASSLEGGRGQSFF. The CDR3 DNA sequence: TGTGCCAGCAGCTTAGAGGGAGGTAGGGGGCAATCTTTCTTT.

This clone was observed a handful of times. This rearrangement joins TRBV5-1 to TRBJ1-4, with a tentative D call TRBD1 (6 bases). The V gene lost 2 bases and the J gene lost 6 bases, with 11 bases spanning the gap. Germline assignment: CDR1 SGHRS and CDR2 YFSETQ. This CDR3 contains 14 residues. The DNA for the CDR3 is TGCGCCAGCAGCTTCAGGGGTGGAGATGAAAAACTGTTTTTT. It yields the protein CASSFRGGDEKLFF. Filled out from reference TRBV5-1 and TRBJ1-4, the complete variable domain reads KAGVTQTPRYLIKTRGQQVTLSCSPISGHRSVSWYQQTPGQGLQFLFEYFSETQRNKGNFPGRFSGRQFSNSRSEMNVSTLELGDSALYLCASSFRGGDEKLFFGSGTQLSVL.

To note about this clone: In this CDR3 the conserved last residue, phenylalanine or tryptophan, is missing, so a read error is likely. The chain carries TRBV6-5 and TRBJ1-2; TRBD1 aligns across 7 bases. Germline lookup yields CDR1 MNHEY and CDR2 SVGAGI. The V and J ends lost 2 bases and 8 bases, in that order; junction bases with no gene match: 14. This CDR3 comprises 16 residues. CDR3 sequence reads: CASSYRPRAGGTGYTL. The CDR3 coding sequence is TGTGCCAGCAGTTACCGCCCCCGGGCAGGGGGTACGGGCTACACCCTC.

The V call is TRBV6-6, the J call TRBJ2-1; 8 bases fit TRBD1. Germline-derived CDR1 and CDR2 are MNHNY and SVGAGI (reference sequence). V lost 4 bases to trimming and J lost 7 bases; unmatched junction nucleotides: 6. The CDR3 sequence is 14 residues long. The CDR3 here is CASSFQGAANEQFF. CDR3 bases: TGTGCCAGCAGTTTTCAGGGGGCGGCAAATGAGCAGTTCTTC.

For the CDR3, the DNA is TGTGCCAGTAACAGAGCGGGGGGACTGGATACGCAGTATTTT. Translation gives CASNRAGGLDTQYF. The J gene is TRBJ2-3, the V gene TRBV19, with 9 bases matching TRBD2. The CDR3 length is 14 residues. V trimming: 7 bases; J trimming: 6 bases; junction bases outside the gene matches: 8. CDR1 and CDR2 from the germline V gene are LNHDA and SQIVND (reference sequence). Full variable domain (outside the CDR3, taken from reference TRBV19 and TRBJ2-3): DGGITQSPKYLFRKEGQNVTLSCEQNLNHDAMYWYRQDPGQGLRLIYYSQIVNDFQKGDIAEGYSVSREKKESFPLTVTSAQKNPTAFYLCASNRAGGLDTQYFGPGTRLTVL.

In regard to this clone: At the DNA level, this CDR3 is encoded by other sequences in the same sample as well. The chain uses TRBV5-1 and TRBJ2-7; TRBD1 agrees at 7 bases. The trim removed 4 bases at V and 1 base at J, leaving 2 bases unmatched. The germline V gene encodes CDR1 SGHRS and CDR2 YFSETQ. The CDR3 extends over 13 amino acids. Here the CDR3 DNA reads TGCGCCAGCAGCCCGGGACAGTCCTACGAGCAGTACTTC. It translates to CASSPGQSYEQYF.

This chain joins TRBV28 and TRBJ2-2; D is perhaps TRBD2 (5 bases). The CDR3 totals 13 residues. CDR1 and CDR2 from the germline V gene are MDHEN and SYDVKM. The CDR3 spells CGTVGAVTGELFF. The CDR3 DNA is TGTGGTACGGTGGGAGCGGTCACCGGGGAGCTGTTTTTT.

This clone was recorded a few times. The gene calls are TRBV6-1 and TRBJ1-1; TRBD1 aligns across 7 bases. J gave up 5 bases and V 6 bases, and 9 bases lay outside the gene matches. The CDR3 runs to 14 residues. Germline CDR1 and CDR2: MNHNS and SASEGT. CDR3 nucleotides: TGTGCCAGCAGGCTGACAGGGTTGCGGACTGAAGCTTTCTTT. Amino acids: CASRLTGLRTEAFF.

The chain couples TRBV15 to TRBJ2-7; D perhaps matches TRBD1 (6 bases). V was shortened by 0 bases and J by 7 bases, with 16 bases between the two germline ends. The germline gives CDR1 LNHNV, CDR2 YYDKDF (reference sequence). This CDR3 contains 15 residues. The CDR3 region is CATSRDLRGKSEQYF. The CDR3 bases are TGTGCCACCAGCAGAGATTTAAGGGGGAAAAGTGAGCAGTACTTC.

This clone has only one observation. The V and J genes are TRBV7-8 and TRBJ2-7, with TRBD1 identical over 11 bases. The V gene's germline CDR1 is SGHVS and CDR2 FQNEAQ. The CDR3 loop spans 15 amino acids. J gave up 3 bases and V 4 bases, and 5 bases lay outside the gene matches. In DNA, the CDR3 is TGTGCCAGCAGCTCTATGGGACAGGGGGTCTACGAGCAGTACTTC. Protein: CASSSMGQGVYEQYF.

This rearrangement joins TRBV28 to TRBJ1-1; 10 bases line up with TRBD1. CDR3 length equals 17 residues. CDR1 and CDR2 from the germline V gene are MDHEN and SYDVKM. Unmatched junction bases numbered 8, after V lost 4 bases and J lost 0 bases. The DNA of the CDR3 is TGTGCCAGCAGTTCGGCGGACAGGGGGAGTATGAACACTGAAGCTTTCTTT. Protein product: CASSSADRGSMNTEAFF.

V is TRBV30 and J is TRBJ2-1; TRBD2 is a possible D gene (6 bases). With 1 base removed from V and 5 bases from J, the gap between germline ends came to 24 bases. Germline loops: CDR1 GTSNPN, CDR2 SVGIG (reference sequence). The CDR3 has 18 amino acids. The CDR3 reads CAWSATRTQASANNEQFF. The CDR3 DNA follows: TGTGCCTGGAGTGCCACCCGCACCCAAGCTAGCGCGAACAATGAGCAGTTCTTC.